Listed below are T cell receptor beta chains from one sample, sequenced in a study of blood T cell repertoires in COVID-19. The method was immunoSEQ multiplex PCR; TCRdb's version includes in-frame clones alone and lacks a portion of them. The table records 25,000 to 30,000 clones, about 92% of them present only once. Source material: peripheral blood. These receptors all stem from a woman in her 70s with COVID-19, enrolled during active disease. Both conserved end residues are part of each CDR3. A D gene is named only where the DNA matches it firmly. Part of the rows lack a size; the others show once, few, many or a class for expanded clones.

j_gene	d_gene	abundance	v_gene	CDR3nt	CDR3aa
TRBJ2-1	TRBD2	-	TRBV5-1	TGCGCCAGCAGCTTGGGCTCCTTAACTAGCGGGAGTTTGAATGAGCAGTTCTTC	CASSLGSLTSGSLNEQFF
TRBJ1-6	TRBD1	-	TRBV27	TGTGCCAGCAGTTTAGGATTCAGGACAGGGGTTTCCAATTCACCCCTCCACTTT	CASSLGFRTGVSNSPLHF
TRBJ2-2	-	-	TRBV7-2	TGTGCCAGCAGCCATTACGGGACAACGAACACCGGGGAGCTGTTTTTT	CASSHYGTTNTGELFF
TRBJ1-5	-	-	TRBV28	TGTGCCACGCTACCCTGGAGGCTACAATCGGGTGCCCAGCATTTT	CATLPWRLQSGAQHF
TRBJ1-5	-	-	TRBV6-5	TGTGCCAGCCTGCTGGTAGGGGGTAGCAATCAGCCCCAGCATTTT	CASLLVGGSNQPQHF
TRBJ1-1	-	-	TRBV28	TGTGCCAGCAGTGCCACGGCGCAGGGGAACACTGAAGCTTTCTTT	CASSATAQGNTEAFF
TRBJ2-7	-	-	TRBV3-1/TRBV3-2	TGTGCCAGCAGCCTAAGAGGTCTTTTTTACGAGCAGTACTTC	CASSLRGLFYEQYF
TRBJ2-5	TRBD2	-	TRBV3-1/TRBV3-2	TGTGCCAGCAGCCCCGCGGGGGGCTATATGTCATCGACCCAGTACTTC	CASSPAGGYMSSTQYF
TRBJ2-7	-	-	TRBV4-1	TGCGCCAGCAGCCAACAGCAGACTCTCCTGCTGGTGGAGCAGTACTTC	CASSQQQTLLLVEQYF
TRBJ2-5	-	once	TRBV5-1	TGCGCCAGCAGCTTGGGAGGGTTGGGGAGACCCCAAGAGACCCAGTACTTC	CASSLGGLGRPQETQYF
TRBJ2-3	TRBD2	-	TRBV6-6	TGTGCCAGCAGTCCGACTCCGGGACTAGCGGGAGGGAGTGGCACAGATACGCAGTATTTT	CASSPTPGLAGGSGTDTQYF
TRBJ1-1	-	-	TRBV5-4	TGTGCCAGCAGCTGGAACAGGGCAAACACTGAAGCTTTCTTT	CASSWNRANTEAFF
TRBJ2-5	TRBD1	-	TRBV3-1/TRBV3-2	TGTGCCAGCAGCCCCCTTACAGGGGCAGAGACCCAGTACTTC	CASSPLTGAETQYF
TRBJ1-2	-	-	TRBV30	TGTGCCTGGAGTGATGGCCGATATGGCTACACCTTC	CAWSDGRYGYTF
TRBJ1-1	TRBD1	-	TRBV7-8	TGTGCCAGCAGCTCCCCCACAGGGGCCACTGAAGCTTTCTTT	CASSSPTGATEAFF
TRBJ1-4	TRBD1	-	TRBV10-3	TGTGCCACCAACAGGGGCGTGGATGAAAAACTGTTTTTT	CATNRGVDEKLFF
TRBJ2-7	TRBD1	few	TRBV6-4	TGTGCCAGCAGCCGGGACAGGGACTACGAGCAGTACTTC	CASSRDRDYEQYF
TRBJ1-4	TRBD1	-	TRBV28	TGTGCCAGCAGTTTACCCGGGACAGTTAATGAAAAACTGTTTTTT	CASSLPGTVNEKLFF
TRBJ2-5	-	-	TRBV18	TGTGCCAGCTCACCTGGACTACAAGAGACCCAGTACTTC	CASSPGLQETQYF
TRBJ2-7	TRBD1	-	TRBV5-4	TGTGCCAGCAGCGAGGGACAGGGGGTGTTTTACGAGCAGTACTTC	CASSEGQGVFYEQYF
TRBJ2-3	-	-	TRBV12-5	TGTGCTAGTGGTTTCAGAAGGGGACTAAACCTACAGGGTACGCAGTATTTT	CASGFRRGLNLQGTQYF
TRBJ1-4	TRBD1	-	TRBV28	TGTGCCACCCTCCCAGGGGGTACGACTAATGAAAAACTGTTTTTT	CATLPGGTTNEKLFF
TRBJ1-1	-	-	TRBV5-8	TGTGCCAGCAGCTGGACCCCAGGGGTCCTCGAAGCTTTCTTT	CASSWTPGVLEAFF
TRBJ2-5	TRBD1	-	TRBV30	TGTGCCTGGAGTGTAGTGTCAGGGGGCGCGGGGACCCAGTACTTC	CAWSVVSGGAGTQYF
TRBJ2-7	TRBD2	-	TRBV19	TGTGCCAGTAGCCCTCGAGCGGGAGCTAATAACGAGCAGTACTTC	CASSPRAGANNEQYF
TRBJ1-5	-	-	TRBV30	TGTGCCTGGACCGGGGGGCTTAGCAATCAGCCCCAGCATTTT	CAWTGGLSNQPQHF
TRBJ2-1	-	-	TRBV10-3	TGTGCCATCAGTGATACTAGTGCGGGGACCTACAATGAGCAGTTCTTC	CAISDTSAGTYNEQFF
TRBJ1-4	-	once	TRBV6-5	TGTGCCAGTGTCGGCAGGGGATATGAAAAACTGTTTTTT	CASVGRGYEKLFF
TRBJ2-7	-	-	TRBV19	TGTGCCAGTACCACAAATTTAGGGGGATACTACGAGCAGTACTTC	CASTTNLGGYYEQYF
TRBJ2-1	TRBD1	-	TRBV9	TGTGCCAGCAGCGGAGAGGGCAGGGGGCTGGATGAGCAGTTCTTC	CASSGEGRGLDEQFF
TRBJ2-7	-	-	TRBV28	TGTGCCAGCACCTCCCGGACAGCGATAGCCTACGAGCAGTACTTC	CASTSRTAIAYEQYF
TRBJ1-1	-	-	TRBV7-3	TGTGCCAGCAGCTGGGGACTAAACACTGAAGCTTTCTTT	CASSWGLNTEAFF
TRBJ1-5	-	-	TRBV4-1	TGCGCCAGCAGCCAAGAGCAGGGGTGGGCCCAGCCCCAGCATTTT	CASSQEQGWAQPQHF
TRBJ1-5	-	-	TRBV19	TGTGCCAGTAGTATAGATACAGGGTTCTTGAAGCCCCAGCATTTT	CASSIDTGFLKPQHF
TRBJ1-6	TRBD1	-	TRBV27	TGTGCCAGCAGTCCGGGACAGAGGAGCTCCTATAATTCACCCCTCCACTTT	CASSPGQRSSYNSPLHF
TRBJ2-1	-	-	TRBV24-1	TGTGCCACCGGACACTACAATGAGCAGTTCTTC	CATGHYNEQFF
TRBJ2-7	-	-	TRBV5-1	TGCGCCAGCAGCTTGGAAGGTATAGCGGCATCCTACGAGCAGTACTTC	CASSLEGIAASYEQYF
TRBJ2-1	-	-	TRBV18	TGTGCCAGCTCACCCCCCGCTAGTAACAATGAGCAGTTCTTC	CASSPPASNNEQFF
TRBJ1-6	-	-	TRBV9	TGTGCCAGCACCTTGGGGGGAAACTCACCCCTCCACTTT	CASTLGGNSPLHF
TRBJ2-7	-	-	TRBV2	TGTGCCAGCAGTCCGTATAAATACGAGCAGTACTTC	CASSPYKYEQYF
TRBJ1-2	-	-	TRBV29-1	TGCAGCGTTGAACGGACAGCTAACTATGGCTACACCTTC	CSVERTANYGYTF
TRBJ2-1	-	once	TRBV27	TGTGCCAGCAGTTTAGCTGGGCTCAATGAGCAGTTCTTC	CASSLAGLNEQFF
TRBJ2-7	-	-	TRBV4-2	TGTGCCAGCAGTAGCAGCCCGGGTCCGGCCTACGAGCAGTACTTC	CASSSSPGPAYEQYF
TRBJ2-3	TRBD2	-	TRBV7-2	TGTGCCAGCAGCTTATCAAGCGGGAGTTCAGATACGCAGTATTTT	CASSLSSGSSDTQYF
TRBJ2-7	-	-	TRBV28	TGTGCCAGCAGTTTAGAGACGGGAGACTCCTACGAGCAGTACTTC	CASSLETGDSYEQYF
TRBJ1-1	TRBD1	few	TRBV6-5	TGTGCCAGCAGTCAGGGGGCCGTTGCTACTGAAGCTTTCTTT	CASSQGAVATEAFF
TRBJ2-2	TRBD1	-	TRBV25-1	TGTGCCAGCGGGACAGAGTGGAACACCGGGGAGCTGTTTTTT	CASGTEWNTGELFF
TRBJ1-1	TRBD1	-	TRBV6-1	TGTGCCAGCAGTGAATTAGGGACAGGGGTTTCTGAAGCTTTCTTT	CASSELGTGVSEAFF
TRBJ2-1	-	-	TRBV7-2	TGTGCCAGCAGCTTAGGAGGGCCCTACAATGAGCAGTTCTTC	CASSLGGPYNEQFF
TRBJ1-3	-	-	TRBV11-2	TGTGCCAGCAGCTTAGTCAGGGGTCCTGTAAACACCATATATTTT	CASSLVRGPVNTIYF
TRBJ1-2	TRBD1	-	TRBV27	TGTGCCAGCAGTTTCGCGGGACAGGGCGCCGGGGGCTACACCTTC	CASSFAGQGAGGYTF
TRBJ1-2	-	once	TRBV28	TGTGCCAGCAGCCTCCTAATGGGGGGGGTTAGCGGTGGCTACACCTTC	CASSLLMGGVSGGYTF
TRBJ1-6	-	-	TRBV4-3	TGCGCCAGCAGCTTGGGGCACAATTCACCCCTCCACTTT	CASSLGHNSPLHF
TRBJ1-2	-	-	TRBV28	TGTGCCAGCAGTCCAGGTGGGGGAGGGGGTTGGTTCTATGGCTACACCTTC	CASSPGGGGGWFYGYTF
TRBJ1-1	TRBD1	-	TRBV30	TGTGCCTGTAAAAGGGTAACAGGGGGCCAGAACACTGAAGCTTTCTTT	CACKRVTGGQNTEAFF
TRBJ1-1	-	-	TRBV28	TGTGCCAGCAGAGAATCGACAGGAAAGAACACTGAAGCTTTCTTT	CASRESTGKNTEAFF
TRBJ1-1	-	-	TRBV4-1	TGCGCCAGCAGCCAAATGCCCCAGGGGTTCACTGAAGCTTTCTTT	CASSQMPQGFTEAFF
TRBJ1-1	-	-	TRBV3-1/TRBV3-2	TGTGCCAGCAGCCAAGTCCGGAACACTGAAGCTTTCTTT	CASSQVRNTEAFF